The text below deals with one T cell receptor (beta chain). These data are taken from a study of blood T cell repertoires in COVID-19. Study overall: The cDNA or gDNA used as material had been derived from T cells, B-cell-depleted T cells, or PBMCs.

The data were produced by immunoSEQ multiplex PCR, yet TCRdb's version contains in-frame clones alone and is incomplete. The sample includes fewer than 500,000 clones, 85% to 90% of them seen just once. This CDR3 has 14 amino acids. V was clipped by 4 bases and J by 4 bases; unmatched bases: 1. Germline V gene data show CDR1 as ENHRY and CDR2 as SYGVKD. Clinical histories supplied by participants themselves formed the basis of cohort assignment. This TCR derives from a woman in her thirties with acute COVID-19. This rearrangement joins TRBV10-3 to TRBJ1-4, with 9 bases aligning to TRBD1. The sequencing input was PBMCs or T cells enriched from blood (not recorded which). CDR3 residues: CAISVGQGNEKLFF. The CDR3 DNA sequence: TGTGCCATCAGTGTGGGACAGGGTAATGAAAAACTGTTTTTT.